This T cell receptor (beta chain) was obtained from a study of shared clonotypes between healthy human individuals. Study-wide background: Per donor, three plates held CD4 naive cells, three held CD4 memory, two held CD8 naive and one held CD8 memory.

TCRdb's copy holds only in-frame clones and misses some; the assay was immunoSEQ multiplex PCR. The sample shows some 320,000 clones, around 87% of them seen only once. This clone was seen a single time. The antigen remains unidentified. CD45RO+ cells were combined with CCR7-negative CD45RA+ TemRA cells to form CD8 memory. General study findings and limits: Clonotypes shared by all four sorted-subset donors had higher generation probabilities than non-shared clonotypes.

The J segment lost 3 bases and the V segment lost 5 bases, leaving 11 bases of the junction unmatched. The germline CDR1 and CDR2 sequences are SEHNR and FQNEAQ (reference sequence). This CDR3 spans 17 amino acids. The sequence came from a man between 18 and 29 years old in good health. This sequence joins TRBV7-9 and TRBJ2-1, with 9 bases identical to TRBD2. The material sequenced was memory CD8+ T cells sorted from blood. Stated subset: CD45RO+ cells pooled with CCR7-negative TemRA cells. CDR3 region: CASSLPVAGAHYNEQFF. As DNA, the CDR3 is TGTGCCAGCAGCCTACCCGTAGCGGGGGCCCACTACAATGAGCAGTTCTTC.